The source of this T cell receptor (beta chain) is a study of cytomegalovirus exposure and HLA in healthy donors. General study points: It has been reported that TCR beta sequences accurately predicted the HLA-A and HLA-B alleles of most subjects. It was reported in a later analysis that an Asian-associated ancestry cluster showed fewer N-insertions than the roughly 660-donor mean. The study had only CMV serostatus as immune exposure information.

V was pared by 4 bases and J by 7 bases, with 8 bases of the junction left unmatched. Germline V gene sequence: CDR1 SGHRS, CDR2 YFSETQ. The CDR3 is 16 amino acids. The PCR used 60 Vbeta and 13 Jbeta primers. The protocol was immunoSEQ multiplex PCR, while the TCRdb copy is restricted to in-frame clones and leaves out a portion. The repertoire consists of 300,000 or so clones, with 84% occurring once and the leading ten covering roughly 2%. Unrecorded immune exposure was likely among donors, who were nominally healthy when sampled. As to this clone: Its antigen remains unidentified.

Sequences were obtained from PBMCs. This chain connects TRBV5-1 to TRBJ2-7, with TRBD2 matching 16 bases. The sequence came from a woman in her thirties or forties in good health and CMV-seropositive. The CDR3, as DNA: TGCGCCAGCAGCGAAGGGACTAGCGGGAGGGCGGAGGAGCAGTACTTC. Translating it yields CASSEGTSGRAEEQYF.